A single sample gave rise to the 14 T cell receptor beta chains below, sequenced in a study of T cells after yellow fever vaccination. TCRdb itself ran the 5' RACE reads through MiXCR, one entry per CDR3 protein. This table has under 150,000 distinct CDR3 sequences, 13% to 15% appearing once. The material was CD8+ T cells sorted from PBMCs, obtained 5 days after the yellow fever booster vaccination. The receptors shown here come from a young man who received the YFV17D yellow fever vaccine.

DNA for the CDR3: TGTGCCAGCAGTTTAGTGGCAGGGGCGCTTTCACCCCTCCACTTT. This translates into CASSLVAGALSPLHF. The chain recombines TRBV12-3 or TRBV12-4 with TRBJ1-6; tentatively, D is TRBD1 (6 bases). This CDR3 has 15 residues. Trimming left V 1 base short and J 9 bases short, with 13 bases between.

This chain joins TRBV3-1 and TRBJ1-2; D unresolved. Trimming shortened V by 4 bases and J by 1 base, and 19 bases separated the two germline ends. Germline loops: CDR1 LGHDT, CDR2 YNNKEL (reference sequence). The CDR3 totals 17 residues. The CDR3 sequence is CASSPLEAEAFNYGYTF. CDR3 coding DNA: TGTGCCAGCAGCCCCCTCGAGGCGGAGGCATTTAACTATGGCTACACCTTC.

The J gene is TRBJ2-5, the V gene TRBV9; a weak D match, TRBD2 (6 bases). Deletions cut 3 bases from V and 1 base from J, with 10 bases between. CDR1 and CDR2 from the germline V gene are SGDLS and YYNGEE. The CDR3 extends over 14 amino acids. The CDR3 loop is CASSGAGFQETQYF. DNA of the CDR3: TGTGCCAGCAGCGGAGCGGGTTTCCAAGAGACCCAGTACTTC.

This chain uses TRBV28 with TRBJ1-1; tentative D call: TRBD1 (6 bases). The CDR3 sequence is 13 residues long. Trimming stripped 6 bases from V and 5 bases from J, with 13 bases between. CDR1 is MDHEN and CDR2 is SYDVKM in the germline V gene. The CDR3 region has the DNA TGTGCCAGCAGCCCCCGGACAGTAACTGAAGCTTTCTTT. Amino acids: CASSPRTVTEAFF.

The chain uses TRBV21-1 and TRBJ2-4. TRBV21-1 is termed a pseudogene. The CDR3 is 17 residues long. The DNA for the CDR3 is TGTGCCAGCAGCAAAGTAAAGTCAACCCGTGCCAAAAACATTCAGTACTTC. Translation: CASSKVKSTRAKNIQYF.

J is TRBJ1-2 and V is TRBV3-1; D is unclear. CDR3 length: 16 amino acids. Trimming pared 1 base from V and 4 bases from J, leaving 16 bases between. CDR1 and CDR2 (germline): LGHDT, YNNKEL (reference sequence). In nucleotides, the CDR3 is TGTGCCAGCAGCCAAGCGACGACGGCGGAAAGCTATGGCTACACCTTC. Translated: CASSQATTAESYGYTF.

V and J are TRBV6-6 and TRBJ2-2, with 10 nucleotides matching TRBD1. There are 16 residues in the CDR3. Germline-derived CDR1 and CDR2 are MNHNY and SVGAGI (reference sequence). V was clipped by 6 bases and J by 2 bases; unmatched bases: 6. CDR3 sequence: CASRADRGENTGELFF. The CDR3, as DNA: TGTGCCAGCAGAGCGGACAGGGGGGAAAACACCGGGGAGCTGTTTTTT.

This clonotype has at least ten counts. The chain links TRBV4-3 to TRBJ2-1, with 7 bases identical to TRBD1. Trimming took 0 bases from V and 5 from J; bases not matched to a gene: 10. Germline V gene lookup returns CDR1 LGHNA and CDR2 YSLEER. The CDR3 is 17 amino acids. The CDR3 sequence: CASSQDPAETGNNEQFF. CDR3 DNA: TGCGCCAGCAGCCAAGATCCCGCCGAGACAGGGAACAATGAGCAGTTCTTC.

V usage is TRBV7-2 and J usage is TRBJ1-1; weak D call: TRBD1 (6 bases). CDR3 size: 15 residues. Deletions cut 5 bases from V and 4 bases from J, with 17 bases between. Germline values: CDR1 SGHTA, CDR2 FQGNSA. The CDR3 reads CASSRSGGRGTEAFF. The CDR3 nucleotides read TGTGCCAGCAGCCGGTCGGGGGGCCGGGGCACTGAAGCTTTCTTT.

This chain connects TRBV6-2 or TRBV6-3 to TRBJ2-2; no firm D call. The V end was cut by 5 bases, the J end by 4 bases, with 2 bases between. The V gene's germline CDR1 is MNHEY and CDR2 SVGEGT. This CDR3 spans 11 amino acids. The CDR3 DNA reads TGTGCCAGCAGTGTCACCGGGGAGCTGTTTTTT. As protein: CASSVTGELFF.

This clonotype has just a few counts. The CDR3 sequence: CASSGETGDTEAFF. The DNA of the CDR3 is TGTGCCAGCAGTGGAGAGACAGGGGACACTGAAGCTTTCTTT. J is TRBJ1-1 and V is TRBV2; 8 bases are a match to TRBD1. V dropped 4 bases and J dropped 3; count of bases not matched to a gene: 4. Germline V gene sequence: CDR1 SNHLY, CDR2 FYNNEI. The CDR3 spans 14 residues.

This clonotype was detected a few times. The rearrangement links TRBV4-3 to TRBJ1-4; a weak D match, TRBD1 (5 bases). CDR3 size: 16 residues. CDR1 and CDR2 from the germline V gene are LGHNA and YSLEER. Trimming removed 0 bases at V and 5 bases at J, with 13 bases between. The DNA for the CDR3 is TGCGCCAGCAGCCAAGATGCTACAGGCCGAAATGAAAAACTGTTTTTT. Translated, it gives CASSQDATGRNEKLFF.

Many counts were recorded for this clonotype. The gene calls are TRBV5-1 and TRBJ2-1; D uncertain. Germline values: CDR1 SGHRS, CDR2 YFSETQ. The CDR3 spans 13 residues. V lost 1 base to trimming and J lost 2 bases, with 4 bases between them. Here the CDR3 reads CASSLSPYNEQFF. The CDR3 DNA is TGCGCCAGCAGCTTGTCGCCCTACAATGAGCAGTTCTTC.

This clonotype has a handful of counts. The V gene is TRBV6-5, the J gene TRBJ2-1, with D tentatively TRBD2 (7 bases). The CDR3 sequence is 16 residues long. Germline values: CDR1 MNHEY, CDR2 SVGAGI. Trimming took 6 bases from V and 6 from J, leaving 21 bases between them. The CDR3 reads CASSIAGGLGANEQFF. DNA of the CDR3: TGTGCCAGCAGCATAGCGGGCGGACTGGGGGCCAATGAGCAGTTCTTC.